This T cell receptor beta chain originates from a study of identical twins. From the 5' RACE reads, TCRdb called clonotypes with MiXCR, one entry per CDR3 protein. Counted here are about 690,000 distinct CDR3 sequences, over 20% occurring once; the ten biggest clones make up 4% to 5.5%. Per the germline V gene, CDR1 is DFQATT and CDR2 is SNEGSKA (reference sequence). The V gene end was trimmed by 1 base and the J gene end by 15 bases; junction bases not matched to a gene: 6. CDR3 length: 11 amino acids. Study outcomes and limitations: Models predicted less out-of-frame TCR alpha sharing in monozygotic twins than was found.

Turning to this clonotype: What it binds is not known.

The sample was also reused in another study, on T cells expressing NK-cell markers. That source reports: Sorted CD3+CD56+NKG2C+, CD3+CD56+NKG2C- and CD3+CD56-NKG2C+ T cells provided the TCR beta repertoires. NKG2C+ dominant clonotype frequencies in 5 or 6 donors were about 1.0-8% of CD8+ T cells. These clonotypes additionally ranked first within the CD3+CD56-NKG2C+ fraction of several donors.

The V and J genes are TRBV20-1 and TRBJ2-1; the match to TRBD1 covers 7 bases. Sequencing was carried out using PBMCs. This clonotype was sampled from a woman between 18 and 29 years old in good health. The CDR3 protein is CSARARDSPFF. CDR3 sequence (DNA): TGCAGTGCTAGAGCCCGGGACAGCCCGTTCTTC.